This TCR beta chain derives from a study of blood T cell repertoires in COVID-19. Authors' data handling: Estimation of nucleated cell counts was performed using reference gene primer amplification. Using immunoSEQ multiplex PCR, the repertoire was profiled, and TCRdb retains in-frame clones only, with some absent. From that table come the V and J calls and clone size; the DNA was used to work out D and trimming. The sample holds roughly 290,000 clones, more than 65% seen once. Trimming cost V 4 bases and J 1 base; bases outside gene matches: 12. This CDR3 is built from 17 residues. CDR1 and CDR2 (germline): SGDLS, YYNGEE.

The receptor comes from a person aged 65-85 years with COVID-19, enrolled during active disease. Input material: peripheral blood. The gene calls are TRBV9 and TRBJ2-3; 7 bases agree with TRBD2. The CDR3 nucleotides read TGTGCCAGCAGCCTCATGGGGGGGGACGGCTGCACAGATACGCAGTATTTT. Translated: CASSLMGGDGCTDTQYF.